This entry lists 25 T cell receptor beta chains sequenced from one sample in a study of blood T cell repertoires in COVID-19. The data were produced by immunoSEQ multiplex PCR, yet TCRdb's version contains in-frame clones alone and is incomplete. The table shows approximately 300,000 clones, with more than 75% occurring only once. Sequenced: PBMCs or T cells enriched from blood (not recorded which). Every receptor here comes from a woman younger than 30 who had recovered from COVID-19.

In nucleotides, the CDR3 is TGTGCCAGCAGCCAAGGGACAGCTCCTAACTATGGCTACACCTTC. Translating gives CASSQGTAPNYGYTF. This rearrangement joins TRBV3-1 (or the pseudogene TRBV3-2) to TRBJ1-2, with a tentative D call TRBD1 (6 bases). V dropped 1 base and J dropped 0 bases, with 9 bases sitting between them. There are 15 residues in the CDR3. Germline loops: CDR1 LGHDT, CDR2 YNNKEL (reference sequence).

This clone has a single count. CDR3 bases: TGTGCCACCAGCAGAGATCGCCGTGAGGGCGGGGTTCGTAATGAGCAGTTCTTC. Its translation is CATSRDRREGGVRNEQFF. This rearrangement joins TRBV15 to TRBJ2-1; tentatively, D is TRBD2 (6 bases). Germline V CDR1 and CDR2: LNHNV, YYDKDF (reference sequence). Trimming pared 0 bases from V and 7 bases from J, leaving 22 bases between. The CDR3 extends over 18 amino acids.

The CDR3 region is CASTDRPGSSYNSPLHF. DNA of the CDR3: TGTGCCAGCACTGACAGGCCAGGGAGCTCCTATAATTCACCCCTCCACTTT. The V call is TRBV19, the J call TRBJ1-6; D possibly corresponds to TRBD1 (6 bases). The CDR3 has 17 amino acids. Germline lookup yields CDR1 LNHDA and CDR2 SQIVND (reference sequence). V was trimmed by 9 bases and J by 0 bases, leaving 18 bases between them.

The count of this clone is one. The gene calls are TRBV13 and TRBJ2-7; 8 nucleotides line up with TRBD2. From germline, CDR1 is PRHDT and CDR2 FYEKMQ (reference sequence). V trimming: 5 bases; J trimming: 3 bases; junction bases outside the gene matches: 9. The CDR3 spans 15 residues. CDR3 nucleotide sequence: TGTGCCAGCAGCCTCGGGGGGGCCAGTAACTACGAGCAGTACTTC. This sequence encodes CASSLGGASNYEQYF.

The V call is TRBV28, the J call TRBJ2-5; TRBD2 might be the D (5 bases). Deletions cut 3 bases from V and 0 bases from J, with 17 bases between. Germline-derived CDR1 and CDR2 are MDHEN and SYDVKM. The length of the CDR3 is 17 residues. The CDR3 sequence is CASSFVFGVRDQETQYF. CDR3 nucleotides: TGTGCCAGCAGTTTCGTATTCGGGGTACGCGACCAAGAGACCCAGTACTTC.

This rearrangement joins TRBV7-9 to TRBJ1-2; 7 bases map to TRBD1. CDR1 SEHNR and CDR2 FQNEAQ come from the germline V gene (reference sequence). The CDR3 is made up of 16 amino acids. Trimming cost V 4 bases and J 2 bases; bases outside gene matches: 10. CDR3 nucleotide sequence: TGTGCCAGCAGCTCGCCACAGGGGAGAGGGAACTATGGCTACACCTTC. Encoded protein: CASSSPQGRGNYGYTF.

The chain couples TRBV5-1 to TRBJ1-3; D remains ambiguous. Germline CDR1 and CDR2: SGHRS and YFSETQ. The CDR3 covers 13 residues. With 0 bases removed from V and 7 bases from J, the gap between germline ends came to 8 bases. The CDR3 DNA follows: TGCGCCAGCAGCTTGGGACCGACTAACACCATATATTTT. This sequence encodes CASSLGPTNTIYF.

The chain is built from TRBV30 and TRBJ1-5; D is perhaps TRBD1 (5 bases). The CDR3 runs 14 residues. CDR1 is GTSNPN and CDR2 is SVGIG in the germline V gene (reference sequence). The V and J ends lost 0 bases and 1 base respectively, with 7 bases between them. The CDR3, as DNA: TGTGCCTGGAGTGTGGGACTCAGCAATCAGCCCCAGCATTTT. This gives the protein CAWSVGLSNQPQHF. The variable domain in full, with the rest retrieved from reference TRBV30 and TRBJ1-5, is SQTIHQWPATLVQPVGSPLSLECTVEGTSNPNLYWYRQAAGRGLQLLFYSVGIGQISSEVPQNLSASRPQDRQFILSSKKLLLSDSGFYLCAWSVGLSNQPQHFGDGTRLSIL.

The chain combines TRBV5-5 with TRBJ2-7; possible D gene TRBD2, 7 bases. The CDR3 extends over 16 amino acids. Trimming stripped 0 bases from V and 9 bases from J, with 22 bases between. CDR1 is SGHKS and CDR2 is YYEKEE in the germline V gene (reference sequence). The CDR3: CASSLAGGGGEVVQYF. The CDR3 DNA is TGTGCCAGCAGCTTGGCCGGGGGAGGGGGTGAAGTGGTGCAGTACTTC.

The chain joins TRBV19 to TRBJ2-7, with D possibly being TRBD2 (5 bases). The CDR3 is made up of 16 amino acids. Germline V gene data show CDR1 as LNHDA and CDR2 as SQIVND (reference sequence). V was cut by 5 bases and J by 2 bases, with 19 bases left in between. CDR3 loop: CASSEGGRPLAYEQYF. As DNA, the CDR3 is TGTGCCAGTAGTGAGGGCGGCAGGCCGCTCGCCTACGAGCAGTACTTC.

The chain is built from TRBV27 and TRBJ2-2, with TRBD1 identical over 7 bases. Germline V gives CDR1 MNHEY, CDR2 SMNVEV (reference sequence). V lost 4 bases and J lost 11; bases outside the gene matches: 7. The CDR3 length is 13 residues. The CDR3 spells CASSSSGGLELFF. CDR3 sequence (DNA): TGTGCCAGCAGTTCTTCAGGGGGTTTAGAGCTGTTTTTT.

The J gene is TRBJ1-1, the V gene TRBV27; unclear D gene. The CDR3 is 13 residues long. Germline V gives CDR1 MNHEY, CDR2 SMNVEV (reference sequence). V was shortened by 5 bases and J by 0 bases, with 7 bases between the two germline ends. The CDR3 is CASSLLMNTEAFF. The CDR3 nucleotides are TGTGCCAGCAGTCTACTCATGAACACTGAAGCTTTCTTT.

This CDR3 reads CASSPRFQAQNYGYTF. DNA of the CDR3: TGTGCCAGCTCACCACGGTTTCAGGCACAGAACTATGGCTACACCTTC. The chain uses TRBV18 and TRBJ1-2; D is uncertain. CDR1 KGHSH and CDR2 LQKENI come from the germline V gene. Trimming stripped 1 base from V and 2 bases from J, with 14 bases between. The CDR3 consists of 16 residues.

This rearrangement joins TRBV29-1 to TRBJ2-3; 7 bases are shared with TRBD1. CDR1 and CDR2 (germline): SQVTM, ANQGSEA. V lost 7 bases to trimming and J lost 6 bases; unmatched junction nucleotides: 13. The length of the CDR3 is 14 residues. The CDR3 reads CSAGKTGWMDTQYF. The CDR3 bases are TGCAGCGCCGGGAAGACAGGGTGGATGGATACGCAGTATTTT.

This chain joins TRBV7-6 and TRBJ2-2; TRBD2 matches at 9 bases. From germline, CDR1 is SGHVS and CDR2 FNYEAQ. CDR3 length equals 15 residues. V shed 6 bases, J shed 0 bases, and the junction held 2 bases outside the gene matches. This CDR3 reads CASRASGANTGELFF. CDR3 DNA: TGTGCCAGCAGGGCTAGCGGGGCGAACACCGGGGAGCTGTTTTTT.

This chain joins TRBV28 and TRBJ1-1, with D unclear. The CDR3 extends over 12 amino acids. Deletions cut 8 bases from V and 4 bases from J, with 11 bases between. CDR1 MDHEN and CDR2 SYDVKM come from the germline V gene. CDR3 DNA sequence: TGTGCCAGCCGTGAGGGTGTCACTGAAGCTTTCTTT. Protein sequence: CASREGVTEAFF.

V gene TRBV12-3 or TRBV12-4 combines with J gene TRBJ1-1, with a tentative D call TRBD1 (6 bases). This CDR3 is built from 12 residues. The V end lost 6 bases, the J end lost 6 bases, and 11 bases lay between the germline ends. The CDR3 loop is CASRRQEAEAFF. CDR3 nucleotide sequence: TGTGCCAGCAGACGACAGGAGGCTGAAGCTTTCTTT.

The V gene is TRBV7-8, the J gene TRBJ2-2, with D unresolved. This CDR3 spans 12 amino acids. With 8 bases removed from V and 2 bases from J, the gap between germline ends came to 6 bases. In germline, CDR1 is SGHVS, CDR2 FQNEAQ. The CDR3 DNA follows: TGTGCCAGCCGTAGAAACACCGGGGAGCTGTTTTTT. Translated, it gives CASRRNTGELFF.

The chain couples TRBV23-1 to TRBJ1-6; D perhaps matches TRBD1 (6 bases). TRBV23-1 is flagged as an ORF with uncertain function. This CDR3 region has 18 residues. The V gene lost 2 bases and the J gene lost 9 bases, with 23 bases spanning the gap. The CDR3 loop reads CASSQPHLGGDDCSPLHF. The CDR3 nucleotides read TGCGCCAGCAGTCAACCCCATTTAGGGGGGGATGACTGTTCACCCCTCCACTTT.

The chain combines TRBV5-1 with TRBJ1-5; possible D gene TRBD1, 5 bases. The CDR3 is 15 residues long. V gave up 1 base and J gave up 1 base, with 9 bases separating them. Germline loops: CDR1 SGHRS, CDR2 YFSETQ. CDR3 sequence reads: CASSLTAGSNQPQHF. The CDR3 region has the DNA TGCGCCAGCAGCTTGACGGCAGGGAGCAATCAGCCCCAGCATTTT.

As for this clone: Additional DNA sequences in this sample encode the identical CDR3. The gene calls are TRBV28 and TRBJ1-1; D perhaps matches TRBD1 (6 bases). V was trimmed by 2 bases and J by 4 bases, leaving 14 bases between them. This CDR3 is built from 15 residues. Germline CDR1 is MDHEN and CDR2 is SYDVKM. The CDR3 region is CASSLISRGVTEAFF. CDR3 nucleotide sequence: TGTGCCAGCAGTTTAATATCCAGGGGCGTCACTGAAGCTTTCTTT.

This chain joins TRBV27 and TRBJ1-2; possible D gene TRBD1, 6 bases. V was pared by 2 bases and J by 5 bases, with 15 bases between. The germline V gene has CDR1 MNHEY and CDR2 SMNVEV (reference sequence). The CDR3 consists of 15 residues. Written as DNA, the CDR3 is TGTGCCAGCAGTTTAGGACAGAAAATGCCTTATGGCTACACCTTC. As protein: CASSLGQKMPYGYTF.

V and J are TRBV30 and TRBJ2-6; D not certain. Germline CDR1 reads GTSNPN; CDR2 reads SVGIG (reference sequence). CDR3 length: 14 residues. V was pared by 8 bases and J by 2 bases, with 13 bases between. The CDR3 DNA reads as TGTGCCATTGGTCGCGCGCCTGGGGCCAACGTCCTGACTTTC. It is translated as CAIGRAPGANVLTF.

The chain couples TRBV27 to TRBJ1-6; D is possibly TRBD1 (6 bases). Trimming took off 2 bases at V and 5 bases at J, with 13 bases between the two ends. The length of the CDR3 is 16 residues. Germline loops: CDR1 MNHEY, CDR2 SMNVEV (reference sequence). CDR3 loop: CASSLLNRDDNSPLHF. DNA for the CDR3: TGTGCCAGCAGTTTACTAAACAGGGACGATAATTCACCCCTCCACTTT.

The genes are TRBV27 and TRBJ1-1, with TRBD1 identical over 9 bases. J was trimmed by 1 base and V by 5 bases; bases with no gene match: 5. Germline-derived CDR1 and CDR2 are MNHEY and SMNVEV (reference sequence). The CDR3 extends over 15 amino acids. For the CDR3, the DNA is TGTGCCAGCAGTCCACAGGGGGCGTGGAACACTGAAGCTTTCTTT. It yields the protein CASSPQGAWNTEAFF.